This T cell receptor beta chain was sequenced during a study of beta chain features in type 1 diabetes. About this clone: Its antigen is undetermined.

General study points: Researchers report that Type 1 diabetes patients had moderately but significantly shorter TCRB CDR3s across all four CD4+ subsets. Insertions were fewer and deletions more numerous at VDJ junctions in type 1 diabetes patients.

The CDR3 has 13 amino acids. Germline trimming cut 10 bases from V and 9 bases from J; bases unmatched to any gene: 6. Germline V gene data show CDR1 as ENHRY and CDR2 as SYGVKD. Expressed TCRB transcripts were sequenced because the entire RNA isolate underwent reverse transcription. Sequenced by immunoSEQ multiplex PCR; TCRdb stores in-frame clones only, minus some. The sample yields about 220,000 clones, roughly 10% seen once. Sequencing used central memory CD4+ T cells from blood. The chain has TRBV10-3 and TRBJ2-1; TRBD2 agrees at 13 bases. The sequence was obtained from a man younger than 35 in good health. The CDR3 bases are TGTGCCACCGGACTAGCGGGAGAGTCTGAGCAGTTCTTC. It specifies CATGLAGESEQFF.